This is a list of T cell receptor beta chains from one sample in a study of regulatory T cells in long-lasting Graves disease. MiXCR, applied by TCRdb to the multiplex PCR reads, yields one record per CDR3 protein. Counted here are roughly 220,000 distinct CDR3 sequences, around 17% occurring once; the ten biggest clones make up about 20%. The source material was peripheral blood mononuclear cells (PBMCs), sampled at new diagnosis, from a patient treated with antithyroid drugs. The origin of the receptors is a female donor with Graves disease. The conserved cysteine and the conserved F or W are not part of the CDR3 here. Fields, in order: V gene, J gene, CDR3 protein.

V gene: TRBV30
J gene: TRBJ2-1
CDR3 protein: AILREPYNEQF

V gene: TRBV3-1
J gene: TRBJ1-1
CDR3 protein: ASSQGVSEAF

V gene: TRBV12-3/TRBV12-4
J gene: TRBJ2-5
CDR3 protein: ASSPYIGGQQETQY

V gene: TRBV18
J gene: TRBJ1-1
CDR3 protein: ASSPLLGQGDTEAF

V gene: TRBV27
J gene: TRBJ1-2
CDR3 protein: ASSLGHLTGGADSFYGYT

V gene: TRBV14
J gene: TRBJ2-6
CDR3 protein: ASSQDWGGAGANVLT

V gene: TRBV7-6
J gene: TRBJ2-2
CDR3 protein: ASSLAIRGSGRANTGELF

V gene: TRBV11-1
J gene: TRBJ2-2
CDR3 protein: ASSDRDPNTGELF

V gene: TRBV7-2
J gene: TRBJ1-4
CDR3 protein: ASSLGWGGAWGKLF

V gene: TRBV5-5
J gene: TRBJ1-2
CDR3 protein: ASSLTSIGLPNYGYT

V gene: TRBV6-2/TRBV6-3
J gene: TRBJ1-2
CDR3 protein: ASTPTARNGYT

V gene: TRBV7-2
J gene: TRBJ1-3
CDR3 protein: ASSLEPLGGNTIY

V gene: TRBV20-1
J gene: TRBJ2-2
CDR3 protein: SARRSSGTGELF

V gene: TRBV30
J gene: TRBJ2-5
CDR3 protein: AWSVPQGWQTQY

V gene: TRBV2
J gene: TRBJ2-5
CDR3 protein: ASSPQTRRETQY

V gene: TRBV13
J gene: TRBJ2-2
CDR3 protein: ASSFSGTRETGELF

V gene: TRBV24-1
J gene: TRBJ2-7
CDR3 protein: ATSDNRDRGGYEQY

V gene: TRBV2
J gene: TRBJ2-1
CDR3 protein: ATDSPQRGRGNEQF

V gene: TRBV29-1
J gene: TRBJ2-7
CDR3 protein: SVRRNTGDEQY

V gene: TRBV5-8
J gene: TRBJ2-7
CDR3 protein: ASTTRQGGQGGQY

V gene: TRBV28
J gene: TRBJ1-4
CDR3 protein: ASSSRDREVEKLF